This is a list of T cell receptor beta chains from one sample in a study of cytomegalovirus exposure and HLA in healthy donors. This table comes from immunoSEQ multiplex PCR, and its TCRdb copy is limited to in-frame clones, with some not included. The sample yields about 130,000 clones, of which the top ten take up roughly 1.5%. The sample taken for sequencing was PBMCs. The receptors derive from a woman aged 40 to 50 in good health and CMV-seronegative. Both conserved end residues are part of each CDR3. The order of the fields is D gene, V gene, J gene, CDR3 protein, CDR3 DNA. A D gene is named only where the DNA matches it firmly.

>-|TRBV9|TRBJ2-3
CASSPLGGGGDTQYF
TGTGCCAGCAGCCCTCTCGGGGGAGGAGGAGATACGCAGTATTTT
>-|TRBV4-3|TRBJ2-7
CASSQDRGYEQYF
TGCGCCAGCAGCCAAGACAGGGGATACGAGCAGTACTTC
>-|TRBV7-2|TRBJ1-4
CASSYGNEKLFF
TGTGCCAGCAGCTACGGTAATGAAAAACTGTTTTTT
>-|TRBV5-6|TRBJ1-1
CASSLAAGFTEAFF
TGTGCCAGCAGCTTGGCCGCAGGGTTCACTGAAGCTTTCTTT
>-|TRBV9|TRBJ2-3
CASSPGLDRTDTQYF
TGTGCCAGCAGCCCTGGACTCGATCGCACAGATACGCAGTATTTT
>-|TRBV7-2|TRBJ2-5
CASSPTTETQYF
TGTGCCAGCAGCCCCACAACAGAGACCCAGTACTTC
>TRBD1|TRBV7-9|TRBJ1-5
CASSLAQGAISWRNQPQHF
TGTGCCAGCAGCTTAGCTCAGGGGGCCATTTCCTGGCGCAATCAGCCCCAGCATTTT
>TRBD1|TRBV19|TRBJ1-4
CASSIGTVNEKLFF
TGTGCCAGTAGTATCGGGACAGTGAATGAAAAACTGTTTTTT
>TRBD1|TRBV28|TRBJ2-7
CASSSYRGLSEQYF
TGTGCCAGCAGTTCATACAGGGGGCTGAGCGAGCAGTACTTC
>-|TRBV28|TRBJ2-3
CASSQRVGSATQYF
TGTGCCAGCAGCCAACGGGTCGGGTCAGCTACGCAGTATTTT
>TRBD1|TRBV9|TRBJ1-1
CASSAPNGQDNTEAFF
TGTGCCAGCAGCGCCCCTAACGGACAGGACAACACTGAAGCTTTCTTT
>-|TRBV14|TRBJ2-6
CASSRGVRANVLTF
TGTGCCAGCAGTCGGGGAGTAAGGGCCAACGTCCTGACTTTC
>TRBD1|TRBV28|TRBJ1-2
CASLGQDANNYGYTF
TGTGCCAGCTTAGGACAGGACGCTAATAACTATGGCTACACCTTC
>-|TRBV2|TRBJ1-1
CASTGHRNEAFF
TGTGCCAGCACCGGCCACAGGAATGAAGCTTTCTTT
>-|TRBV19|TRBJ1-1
CATRRGRTEAFF
TGTGCCACCCGGAGGGGTCGGACTGAAGCTTTCTTT
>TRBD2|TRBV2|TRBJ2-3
CASTIDNSGGTDTQYF
TGTGCCAGCACCATTGATAACAGCGGGGGGACAGATACGCAGTATTTT
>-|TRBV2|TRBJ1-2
CASKAEGGRGDYGYTF
TGTGCCAGCAAGGCCGAAGGAGGGAGGGGTGACTATGGCTACACCTTC
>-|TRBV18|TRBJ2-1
CASSPWATYNEQFF
TGTGCCAGCTCACCGTGGGCGACCTACAATGAGCAGTTCTTC
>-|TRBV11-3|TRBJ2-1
CASSDGYGSGYNEQFF
TGTGCCAGCAGCGATGGGTATGGTAGCGGATACAATGAGCAGTTCTTC
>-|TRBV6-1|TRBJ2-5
CASSESGQETQYF
TGTGCCAGCAGTGAATCAGGGCAAGAGACCCAGTACTTC
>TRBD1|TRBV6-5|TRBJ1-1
CASHRTGDGNTEAFF
TGTGCCAGCCACCGGACAGGCGACGGGAACACTGAAGCTTTCTTT
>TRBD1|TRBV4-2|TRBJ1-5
CASSQTGGQPQHF
TGTGCCAGCAGCCAAACAGGGGGGCAGCCCCAGCATTTT
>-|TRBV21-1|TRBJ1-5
CASSNPGQGGYDRNQPQHF
TGTGCCAGCAGCAATCCCGGACAGGGTGGATACGATCGCAATCAGCCCCAGCATTTT
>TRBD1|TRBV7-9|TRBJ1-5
CASSPTGGTHSNQPQHF
TGTGCCAGCAGTCCGACAGGGGGGACCCATAGCAATCAGCCCCAGCATTTT
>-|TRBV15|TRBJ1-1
CATTGEGENTEAFF
TGTGCCACCACCGGTGAGGGGGAGAACACTGAAGCTTTCTTT
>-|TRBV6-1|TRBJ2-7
CASTSTFYEQYF
TGTGCCAGCACTTCCACATTCTACGAGCAGTACTTC
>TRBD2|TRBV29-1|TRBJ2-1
CSTSIKLAGVHEQFF
TGCAGCACGTCGATTAAACTAGCGGGGGTCCATGAGCAGTTCTTC
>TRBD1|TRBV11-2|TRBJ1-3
CASSRDRVSGNTIYF
TGTGCCAGCAGCCGAGACAGGGTATCTGGAAACACCATATATTTT
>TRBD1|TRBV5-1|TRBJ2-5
CASSPGQGRQETQYF
TGCGCCAGCAGCCCCGGACAGGGGAGGCAAGAGACCCAGTACTTC
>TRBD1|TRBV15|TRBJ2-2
CATRKGARPGELFF
TGTGCCACCAGAAAGGGGGCGCGCCCCGGGGAGCTGTTTTTT
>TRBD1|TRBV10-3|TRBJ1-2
CAISRQGYQYGYTF
TGTGCCATCAGTAGACAGGGCTATCAATATGGCTACACCTTC
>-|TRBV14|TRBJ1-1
CASSLHLNTEAFF
TGTGCCAGCAGCTTACATCTTAACACTGAAGCTTTCTTT
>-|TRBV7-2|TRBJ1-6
CASSSWAPRMGSPLHF
TGTGCCAGCAGCTCCTGGGCCCCAAGGATGGGTTCACCCCTCCACTTT